This is a list of T cell receptor beta chains from one sample in a study of Ad26.COV2.S vaccination and SARS-CoV-2 variants. The protocol was immunoSEQ multiplex PCR, while the TCRdb copy is restricted to in-frame clones and leaves out a portion. This table has about 440,000 clones, approximately 90% appearing once. This material consisted of peripheral blood, taken in a trial of Ad26.COV2.S vaccine versus placebo. The receptors stem from a person aged 18 to 65 who received the Ad26.COV2.S COVID-19 vaccine or a placebo. The CDR3 runs from the conserved cysteine through the conserved F or W. Each record gives: CDR3 DNA, CDR3 protein, J gene, D gene, V gene. A D gene is named only where the DNA matches it firmly.

CDR3 DNA: TGTGCCAGCAGCTTGTCTTTCGAGACCCAGTACTTC
CDR3 protein: CASSLSFETQYF
J gene: TRBJ2-5
D gene: NA
V gene: TRBV7-9

CDR3 DNA: TGTGCCAGCTCAGATCTAGCGGGAGGGCCCGAGACCCAGTACTTC
CDR3 protein: CASSDLAGGPETQYF
J gene: TRBJ2-5
D gene: TRBD2
V gene: TRBV18

CDR3 DNA: TGTGCCAGCAGTGACCCAAGCGGGAGGGCGTACAATGAGCAGTTCTTC
CDR3 protein: CASSDPSGRAYNEQFF
J gene: TRBJ2-1
D gene: TRBD2
V gene: TRBV6-1

CDR3 DNA: TGTGCCAGCCTGGCAGGGGGCCAAAATGAAAAACTGTTTTTT
CDR3 protein: CASLAGGQNEKLFF
J gene: TRBJ1-4
D gene: TRBD1
V gene: TRBV28

CDR3 DNA: TGTGCCTGGAGCCAGATATCCGGGACGGAGAATTCACCCCTCCACTTT
CDR3 protein: CAWSQISGTENSPLHF
J gene: TRBJ1-6
D gene: NA
V gene: TRBV30

CDR3 DNA: TGTGCCAGCTCACCCGCGGGGGACGAGCAGTACTTC
CDR3 protein: CASSPAGDEQYF
J gene: TRBJ2-7
D gene: TRBD2
V gene: TRBV18

CDR3 DNA: TGTGCCAGCTCACGGGGGCAGGGCAGATTTAACTATGGCTACACCTTC
CDR3 protein: CASSRGQGRFNYGYTF
J gene: TRBJ1-2
D gene: NA
V gene: TRBV27

CDR3 DNA: TGTGCCAGCGCCCTGTTCGGGAGTCAACCCTACAATGAGCAGTTCTTC
CDR3 protein: CASALFGSQPYNEQFF
J gene: TRBJ2-1
D gene: NA
V gene: TRBV28

CDR3 DNA: TGTGCCAGCTCACCACGACAGTTCACAGATACGCAGTATTTT
CDR3 protein: CASSPRQFTDTQYF
J gene: TRBJ2-3
D gene: NA
V gene: TRBV18

CDR3 DNA: TGTGCCAGCAGCCTGCCCGGGACTAGCGGGAGCTCCTACAATGAGCAGTTCTTC
CDR3 protein: CASSLPGTSGSSYNEQFF
J gene: TRBJ2-1
D gene: TRBD2
V gene: TRBV7-8

CDR3 DNA: TGCGCCACCCAACGTGCGGAGGGGGGGTACAATGAGCAGTTCTTC
CDR3 protein: CATQRAEGGYNEQFF
J gene: TRBJ2-1
D gene: NA
V gene: TRBV5-1

CDR3 DNA: TGTGCCAGCAGTTATGGGTGGGCAAGGGACCACACTGAAGCTTTCTTT
CDR3 protein: CASSYGWARDHTEAFF
J gene: TRBJ1-1
D gene: NA
V gene: TRBV6-5

CDR3 DNA: TGTGCCAGCAGCGTAGACAGCACAGCACTGGGCACTGAAGCTTTCTTT
CDR3 protein: CASSVDSTALGTEAFF
J gene: TRBJ1-1
D gene: NA
V gene: TRBV9

CDR3 DNA: TGTGCCAGCAGCGTAGAATTCGATAACTATGGCTACACCTTC
CDR3 protein: CASSVEFDNYGYTF
J gene: TRBJ1-2
D gene: NA
V gene: TRBV9

CDR3 DNA: TGTGCCAGCAGCCTAGAGGGCGGGAAGACAGATACGCAGTATTTT
CDR3 protein: CASSLEGGKTDTQYF
J gene: TRBJ2-3
D gene: NA
V gene: TRBV9

CDR3 DNA: TGTGCCAGTAGAAAAACGGGGGGCCCCGGGGGCACAGATACGCAGTATTTT
CDR3 protein: CASRKTGGPGGTDTQYF
J gene: TRBJ2-3
D gene: NA
V gene: TRBV19

CDR3 DNA: TGTGCCAGCAGCCCCTTTAGCGGTTTGAACACCGGGGAGCTGTTTTTT
CDR3 protein: CASSPFSGLNTGELFF
J gene: TRBJ2-2
D gene: NA
V gene: TRBV3-1/TRBV3-2

CDR3 DNA: TGTGCCTGGAGAGGGGGGAACACTGAAGCTTTCTTT
CDR3 protein: CAWRGGNTEAFF
J gene: TRBJ1-1
D gene: NA
V gene: TRBV30

CDR3 DNA: TGCGCCAGCAGTCAATCGGTCCCAGGGTGGTTAGACACCGGGGAGCTGTTTTTT
CDR3 protein: CASSQSVPGWLDTGELFF
J gene: TRBJ2-2
D gene: NA
V gene: TRBV23-1

CDR3 DNA: TGTGCCAGCAGTTTTGGAAACGGTTCACCCCTCCACTTT
CDR3 protein: CASSFGNGSPLHF
J gene: TRBJ1-6
D gene: NA
V gene: TRBV5-5

CDR3 DNA: TGTGCCACCAGTGACCGAGGGAGAGGGGCGGGAGGGCTCGAGACCCAGTACTTC
CDR3 protein: CATSDRGRGAGGLETQYF
J gene: TRBJ2-5
D gene: TRBD2
V gene: TRBV24-1

CDR3 DNA: TGTGCCAGCATTATGGTGAGGGGCCTCACAGATACGCAGTATTTT
CDR3 protein: CASIMVRGLTDTQYF
J gene: TRBJ2-3
D gene: NA
V gene: TRBV27

CDR3 DNA: TGTGCCAGCAGCCAAGAGTCCAGGGGAGGCTACGAGCAGTACTTC
CDR3 protein: CASSQESRGGYEQYF
J gene: TRBJ2-7
D gene: NA
V gene: TRBV4-2

CDR3 DNA: TGTGCCGGAGGGACTGTCACAGATACGCAGTATTTT
CDR3 protein: CAGGTVTDTQYF
J gene: TRBJ2-3
D gene: NA
V gene: TRBV30

CDR3 DNA: TGTGCCTGGGGAGACAGGGGGATCTACGAGCAGTACTTC
CDR3 protein: CAWGDRGIYEQYF
J gene: TRBJ2-7
D gene: TRBD1
V gene: TRBV30

CDR3 DNA: TGTGCCAGCGGACCCCGTGGGGGGCAGGCCAAAAACATTCAGTACTTC
CDR3 protein: CASGPRGGQAKNIQYF
J gene: TRBJ2-4
D gene: NA
V gene: TRBV2

CDR3 DNA: TGTGCCAGCAGTCCCCCTGGGGAGCAGTTCTTC
CDR3 protein: CASSPPGEQFF
J gene: TRBJ2-1
D gene: NA
V gene: TRBV28